The 30 T cell receptor beta chains below all came from one sample that was sequenced in a study of PD-1 blockade in classical Hodgkin lymphoma. Each and every patient relapsed after autologous stem cell transplantation, and patients got differing brentuximab vedotin exposure. Libraries were prepared by immunoSEQ multiplex PCR; TCRdb keeps only in-frame clonotypes and omits some of them. The sample gives about 19,000 clones, 75% to 85% of which show up once; around 17% is in the top ten. This specimen was peripheral blood mononuclear cells (PBMCs), taken before the second cycle of nivolumab. These receptors all come from a human donor with classical Hodgkin lymphoma.

The rearrangement uses TRBV6-6 and TRBJ2-7; TRBD1 aligns across 7 bases. This CDR3 region has 13 residues. Looked up from germline, CDR1 is MNHNY and CDR2 is SVGAGI (reference sequence). V dropped 2 bases and J dropped 6; count of bases not matched to a gene: 4. The CDR3 here is CASSYEGAGEQYF. DNA of the CDR3: TGTGCCAGCAGTTACGAGGGGGCGGGCGAGCAGTACTTC.

The rearrangement links TRBV30 to TRBJ2-7; possibly TRBD1 for D (6 bases). The germline gives CDR1 GTSNPN, CDR2 SVGIG (reference sequence). This CDR3 contains 11 residues. V was pared by 4 bases and J by 2 bases, with 6 bases between. CDR3 region: CAWTGAYEQYF. CDR3 DNA sequence: TGTGCCTGGACAGGGGCCTACGAGCAGTACTTC.

There are a few counts of this clone. The rearrangement links TRBV10-3 to TRBJ1-2; D is possibly TRBD1 (5 bases). The CDR3 contains 12 residues. Germline lookup yields CDR1 ENHRY and CDR2 SYGVKD. With 7 bases removed from V and 3 bases from J, the gap between germline ends came to 9 bases. This chain's CDR3 is CAITAGDYGYTF. The CDR3 nucleotides read TGTGCCATCACAGCGGGGGACTATGGCTACACCTTC.

J is TRBJ1-5 and V is TRBV7-3; D call uncertain. CDR1 and CDR2 (germline): SGHTA, FQGTGA. The CDR3 sequence is 13 residues long. Trimming removed 0 bases at V and 10 bases at J, with 10 bases between. The CDR3 DNA sequence: TGTGCCAGCAGCTTAACGTCCGGTTCCCCCCAGCATTTT. It encodes CASSLTSGSPQHF.

V usage is TRBV27 and J usage is TRBJ1-4; D perhaps matches TRBD1 (5 bases). This CDR3 has 17 residues. The germline gives CDR1 MNHEY, CDR2 SMNVEV (reference sequence). The V gene lost 6 bases and the J gene lost 0 bases, with 17 bases spanning the gap. The CDR3 nucleotides read TGTGCCAGCAGATCGATCGAGGGGCCCGCAACTAATGAAAAACTGTTTTTT. It yields the protein CASRSIEGPATNEKLFF.

The table lists this clone with a few counts. This rearrangement joins TRBV7-9 to TRBJ2-3; TRBD1 or TRBD2 may be the D gene (5 bases each). Germline V gene data show CDR1 as SEHNR and CDR2 as FQNEAQ (reference sequence). V lost 4 bases to trimming and J lost 1 base, with 12 bases between them. The CDR3 loop spans 15 amino acids. In nucleotides, the CDR3 is TGTGCCAGCAGCTCCAGGGACGGACGCACAGATACGCAGTATTTT. Residues: CASSSRDGRTDTQYF.

The chain employs TRBV28 and TRBJ1-5, with D possibly being TRBD1 (6 bases). The V end was cut by 6 bases, the J end by 0 bases, with 15 bases between. In germline, CDR1 is MDHEN, CDR2 SYDVKM. The CDR3 covers 16 residues. This CDR3 reads CASREWGQYSNQPQHF. The DNA of the CDR3 is TGTGCCAGCAGGGAATGGGGGCAGTATAGCAATCAGCCCCAGCATTTT. Variable domain in full (rest from reference TRBV28 and TRBJ1-5): DVKVTQSSRYLVKRTGEKVFLECVQDMDHENMFWYRQDPGLGLRLIYFSYDVKMKEKGDIPEGYSVSREKKERFSLILESASTNQTSMYLCASREWGQYSNQPQHFGDGTRLSIL.

This rearrangement joins TRBV11-2 to TRBJ2-7; D uncertain. CDR3 length: 11 amino acids. The germline V gene has CDR1 SGHAT and CDR2 FQNNGV. V was cut by 3 bases and J by 4 bases, with 4 bases left in between. CDR3 sequence: CASSFKYEQYF. CDR3 DNA sequence: TGTGCCAGCAGCTTTAAATACGAGCAGTACTTC. Full variable domain (missing parts from reference TRBV11-2 and TRBJ2-7): EAGVAQSPRYKIIEKRQSVAFWCNPISGHATLYWYQQILGQGPKLLIQFQNNGVVDDSQLPKDRFSAERLKGVDSTLKIQPAKLEDSAVYLCASSFKYEQYFGPGTRLTVT.

V gene TRBV28 combines with J gene TRBJ2-7; D possibly corresponds to TRBD1 (6 bases). Looked up from germline, CDR1 is MDHEN and CDR2 is SYDVKM. This CDR3 region has 12 residues. V was clipped by 4 bases and J by 6 bases, with 10 bases between them. The CDR3 region is CASSSSGVEQYF. The CDR3 nucleotides read TGTGCCAGCAGTTCTTCAGGGGTCGAGCAGTACTTC.

The chain links TRBV4-3 to TRBJ2-7; D assignment may be TRBD1 or TRBD2 (6 bases each). CDR1 and CDR2 (germline): LGHNA, YSLEER. V lost 0 bases, J lost 5 bases, and 17 bases lay in between. The length of the CDR3 is 16 residues. CDR3: CASSQDSGGYHDEQYF. The CDR3 DNA reads TGCGCCAGCAGCCAAGACTCCGGGGGCTACCACGACGAGCAGTACTTC.

This clone was seen just once. The J gene is TRBJ2-2, the V gene TRBV2; 9 positions agree with TRBD1. CDR3 length: 14 amino acids. The V gene's germline CDR1 is SNHLY and CDR2 FYNNEI. J was trimmed by 3 bases and V by 6 bases; bases with no gene match: 2. The CDR3 bases are TGTGCCAGCAGAGGACAGGGGTACACCGGGGAGCTGTTTTTT. Residues: CASRGQGYTGELFF.

V usage is TRBV28 and J usage is TRBJ1-1; D unresolved. The CDR3 is made up of 14 amino acids. V was pared by 3 bases and J by 0 bases, with 8 bases between. Per the germline V gene, CDR1 is MDHEN and CDR2 is SYDVKM. The CDR3 sequence: CASSFFPMNTEAFF. The CDR3 region has the DNA TGTGCCAGCAGTTTTTTCCCGATGAACACTGAAGCTTTCTTT.

The chain links TRBV19 to TRBJ2-2; D is tentatively TRBD1 or TRBD2 (6 bases each). The germline V gene encodes CDR1 LNHDA and CDR2 SQIVND (reference sequence). V was cut by 3 bases and J by 2 bases, with 13 bases left in between. The length of the CDR3 is 16 residues. CDR3 nucleotide sequence: TGTGCCAGTAGTATGCCAACAGGGACTAACACCGGGGAGCTGTTTTTT. Its translation: CASSMPTGTNTGELFF.

V usage is TRBV20-1 and J usage is TRBJ2-7; D remains ambiguous. The length of the CDR3 is 10 residues. Trimming cost V 3 bases and J 7 bases, with 7 bases left between them. Germline V gene data show CDR1 as DFQATT and CDR2 as SNEGSKA (reference sequence). CDR3 in amino acids: CSARGEEQYF. The CDR3 DNA reads as TGCAGTGCTAGGGGTGAAGAGCAGTACTTC.

The chain is built from TRBV11-2 and TRBJ1-1, with 11 bases that match TRBD1. Trimming at V came to 5 bases and at J to 2 bases, leaving 4 bases not matched to a gene. There are 15 residues in the CDR3. Germline CDR1 SGHAT, CDR2 FQNNGV. The CDR3 DNA follows: TGTGCCAGCAGCCCCGGGACAGGGGGAAACACTGAAGCTTTCTTT. Amino acids: CASSPGTGGNTEAFF. Full variable domain (rest looked up from reference TRBV11-2 and TRBJ1-1): EAGVAQSPRYKIIEKRQSVAFWCNPISGHATLYWYQQILGQGPKLLIQFQNNGVVDDSQLPKDRFSAERLKGVDSTLKIQPAKLEDSAVYLCASSPGTGGNTEAFFGQGTRLTVV.

The chain couples TRBV7-2 to TRBJ2-7; D uncertain. Germline-derived CDR1 and CDR2 are SGHTA and FQGNSA. The V end was cut by 5 bases, the J end by 4 bases, with 12 bases between. The CDR3 length is 13 residues. The CDR3 is CASSPGVVYEQYF. CDR3 nucleotide sequence: TGTGCCAGCAGCCCTGGCGTGGTTTACGAGCAGTACTTC.

The rearrangement joins TRBV19 to TRBJ1-3; no reliable D call. CDR1 and CDR2 from the germline V gene are LNHDA and SQIVND (reference sequence). V lost 7 bases and J 0 bases, leaving 16 bases between the germline ends. This CDR3 spans 16 amino acids. The chain's CDR3 is CASNSPRTYSGNTIYF. The CDR3 DNA sequence: TGTGCCAGTAATTCCCCCCGTACTTACTCTGGAAACACCATATATTTT.

CDR3 sequence reads: CAIRGQGGYYEQYF. The CDR3 DNA sequence: TGTGCCATCAGGGGACAGGGTGGATACTACGAGCAGTACTTC. The V call is TRBV10-3, the J call TRBJ2-7, with 9 bases that match TRBD1. Trimming at V came to 6 bases and at J to 3 bases, leaving 6 bases not matched to a gene. This CDR3 region has 14 residues. The V gene's germline CDR1 is ENHRY and CDR2 SYGVKD.

There are a few counts of this clone. The chain uses TRBV2 and TRBJ1-5; D not certain. Germline CDR1 is SNHLY and CDR2 is FYNNEI. Trimming pared 2 bases from V and 8 bases from J, leaving 4 bases between. The CDR3 has 11 amino acids. The DNA of the CDR3 is TGTGCCAGCAGTGAATCAAAGCCCCAGCATTTT. It is translated as CASSESKPQHF.

The chain links TRBV11-2 to TRBJ1-1, with D tentatively TRBD1 (6 bases). Looked up from germline, CDR1 is SGHAT and CDR2 is FQNNGV. The CDR3 covers 15 residues. Trimming took off 2 bases at V and 0 bases at J, with 10 bases between the two ends. The CDR3 nucleotides read TGTGCCAGCAGCTTACAGGGGATGCTGAACACTGAAGCTTTCTTT. This encodes CASSLQGMLNTEAFF. Full variable domain (rest looked up from reference TRBV11-2 and TRBJ1-1): EAGVAQSPRYKIIEKRQSVAFWCNPISGHATLYWYQQILGQGPKLLIQFQNNGVVDDSQLPKDRFSAERLKGVDSTLKIQPAKLEDSAVYLCASSLQGMLNTEAFFGQGTRLTVV.

The chain links TRBV10-1 to TRBJ1-4; 7 positions agree with TRBD1. CDR1 is WNHNN and CDR2 is SYGVQD in the germline V gene (reference sequence). V shed 6 bases and J 8 bases; nucleotides not matched to a gene: 9. The CDR3 contains 14 residues. The chain's CDR3 is CASRQTGPNEKLFF. In DNA form, the CDR3 reads TGCGCCAGCAGGCAGACAGGGCCGAACGAAAAACTGTTTTTT.

The chain links TRBV12-2 to TRBJ2-6. TRBV12-2 is a pseudogene. CDR3 length: 15 residues. In DNA form, the CDR3 reads TGTGCAAGTCGTTTAAGGTTCTCCGGGGCCAACGTCCTGACTTTC. Amino acid sequence: CASRLRFSGANVLTF.

The CDR3 reads CASSTLGQRPQHF. Here the CDR3 DNA reads TGTGCCAGCAGTACCCTGGGACAGCGGCCCCAGCATTTT. The chain couples TRBV6-1 to TRBJ1-5, with 7 bases that match TRBD1. Germline assignment: CDR1 MNHNS and CDR2 SASEGT. Losses at the gene ends were 5 bases for V and 9 bases for J; bases not matched to a gene: 7. This CDR3 is 13 amino acids long.

V and J are TRBV6-6 and TRBJ1-1; 7 nucleotides match TRBD1. CDR3 length equals 14 residues. CDR1 is MNHNY, CDR2 SVGAGI, per germline (reference sequence). J gave up 0 bases and V 8 bases, and 6 bases lay outside the gene matches. The CDR3 DNA is TGTGCCAGCTCCCCGGACAGGTTGAACACTGAAGCTTTCTTT. Translating gives CASSPDRLNTEAFF.

The V and J genes are TRBV6-6 and TRBJ1-5; D is unresolved. V was clipped by 2 bases and J by 5 bases, with 7 bases between them. CDR3 size: 13 residues. Germline V gene data show CDR1 as MNHNY and CDR2 as SVGAGI (reference sequence). The CDR3 region is CASSYQSDQPQHF. CDR3 DNA: TGTGCCAGCAGTTACCAAAGCGATCAGCCCCAGCATTTT.

The DNA for the CDR3 is TGTGCCAGCAGCTACGGGGGCGGCGGGTCAACCGGGGAGCTGTTTTTT. It specifies CASSYGGGGSTGELFF. V gene TRBV7-6 combines with J gene TRBJ2-2; the D call may be TRBD1 or TRBD2 (6 bases each). CDR3 length equals 16 residues. Germline CDR1 reads SGHVS; CDR2 reads FNYEAQ. V was trimmed by 4 bases and J by 5 bases, leaving 17 bases between them. Drawing the rest from reference TRBV7-6 and TRBJ2-2, the complete variable domain is GAGVSQSPRYKVTKRGQDVALRCDPISGHVSLYWYRQALGQGPEFLTYFNYEAQQDKSGLPNDRFSAERPEGSISTLTIQRTEQRDSAMYRCASSYGGGGSTGELFFGEGSRLTVL.

The chain employs TRBV30 and TRBJ2-7; possibly TRBD2 for D (5 bases). V was pared by 1 base and J by 6 bases, with 16 bases between. The germline V gene has CDR1 GTSNPN and CDR2 SVGIG (reference sequence). The CDR3 contains 14 residues. The CDR3 protein is CAWSALSWAGEQYF. CDR3 nucleotide sequence: TGTGCCTGGAGTGCTCTGAGTTGGGCGGGCGAGCAGTACTTC.

The V and J genes are TRBV11-3 and TRBJ1-2, with D possibly matching TRBD1 (5 bases). Germline V gene data show CDR1 as SGHNT and CDR2 as YENEEA. Deletions cut 5 bases from V and 4 bases from J, with 14 bases between. The CDR3 is 14 residues long. CDR3 DNA sequence: TGTGCCAGCAGCCTAGGGGACGGAAGCTATGGCTACACCTTC. Protein sequence: CASSLGDGSYGYTF.

This sequence joins TRBV19 and TRBJ2-3, with 8 bases aligning to TRBD2. Germline values: CDR1 LNHDA, CDR2 SQIVND (reference sequence). The CDR3 spans 17 residues. The J segment lost 4 bases and the V segment lost 6 bases, leaving 15 bases of the junction unmatched. CDR3 sequence reads: CASSAPGLGAAADTQYF. CDR3 bases: TGTGCCAGTAGCGCACCGGGACTAGGGGCCGCCGCAGATACGCAGTATTTT.

The CDR3 is CASSSPQSPTGTGELFF. CDR3 DNA: TGTGCCAGCAGTTCTCCCCAGAGTCCGACTGGGACCGGGGAGCTGTTTTTT. This rearrangement joins TRBV28 to TRBJ2-2, with D unresolved. Per the germline V gene, CDR1 is MDHEN and CDR2 is SYDVKM. V lost 4 bases, J lost 5 bases, and 20 bases lay in between. The length of the CDR3 is 17 residues.